This T cell receptor beta chain originates from a study of human T cells and chemical hapten exposure. Study-wide background: The study traced per-sample TCR yield variation mainly to small differences in pooled library volumes.

Sample time point: healthy volunteer bleed at 2 weeks. Unfractionated whole blood yielded total RNA. This clonotype showed up many times. What it binds is not known. The CDR3 is 15 residues long. The V gene end was trimmed by 5 bases and the J gene end by 9 bases; junction bases not matched to a gene: 11. Per germline, CDR1 MNHNY and CDR2 SVGAGI (reference sequence). For the library, individual cDNA molecules each received unique molecular identifiers. TCRdb reprocessed the RACE reads with MiXCR, giving one entry per CDR3 protein. The table lists some 50,000 distinct CDR3 sequences, around 4.1% of them singletons. Study-wide results and caveats: With DPC sensitization, TCRs exceeding 1 in 1000 frequency showed no change.

Sample: whole blood. The chain carries TRBV6-6 and TRBJ2-1; the match to TRBD1 covers 9 bases. The receptor comes from a female donor in good health. Some clones in this sample may be carry-over from other donors' samples. The CDR3 sequence is CASSTLPDRGIEQFF. CDR3 DNA sequence: TGTGCCAGCAGTACACTCCCGGACAGGGGTATTGAGCAGTTCTTC.